A single sample is the source of the 10 T cell receptor beta chains below, sequenced in a study of vaccination effects on CD4 cells after COVID-19 (dated by TCRdb to the early 2020s). Their specific antigens are unknown. The library came from the immunoSEQ multiplex PCR assay. This is the immuneACCESS table as TCRdb keeps it, with only in-frame sequences that have V and J called. A part of the clones is gone; compared with another copy, unresolved V genes explain less than half, and the rest is unexplained. The sample data list under 85,000 clones, and under 80% of these were observed just once. The ten largest clones capture over 0.95% of the sample. To identify antigen-specific CD4+ T cell clonotypes by their expansion, the ViraFEST assay first stimulated PBMC with viral peptide pools and then applied TCR sequencing. After around eleven days of culture, CD4+ T cells were isolated with the EasySep CD4+ T cell isolation kit. Each participant got two doses of an mRNA SARS-CoV-2 vaccine, either BNT162b2 or mRNA-1273.

Source: CD4+ T cells from PBMCs cultured with HCoV-OC43 spike peptides, taken after COVID-19 vaccination. According to the study, the label for this sample's cell subset or site signals: HCoV-OC43 spike overlapping peptide pool stimulation. Receptor source: a human donor who received a COVID-19 vaccine.

This sequence joins TRBV30 and TRBJ2-5; no firm D call. V was trimmed by 2 bases and J by 5 bases, leaving 9 bases between them. This CDR3 region has 12 residues. Germline values: CDR1 GTSNPN, CDR2 SVGIG (reference sequence). The CDR3 region has the DNA TGTGCCTGGAGTCCCTCCAGGGAGACCCAGTACTTC. This codes for CAWSPSRETQYF.

The gene calls are TRBV5-1 and TRBJ1-5; no firm D call. Per germline, CDR1 SGHRS and CDR2 YFSETQ. The CDR3 spans 14 residues. Between the trimmed V and J ends, which lost 2 bases and 2 bases, there was a span of 8 bases. The CDR3 protein is CASSLSSGNQPQHF. CDR3 in DNA: TGCGCCAGCAGCTTATCAAGTGGCAATCAGCCCCAGCATTTT.

This chain links TRBV28 with TRBJ2-1, with 11 bases fitting TRBD2. Losses at the gene ends were 6 bases for V and 4 bases for J; bases not matched to a gene: 5. The germline gives CDR1 MDHEN, CDR2 SYDVKM. This CDR3 is built from 15 residues. The CDR3, as DNA: TGTGCCAGCAGCCCTAGCGGGGGGAGATACAATGAGCAGTTCTTC. This codes for CASSPSGGRYNEQFF.

V usage is TRBV19 and J usage is TRBJ2-2; a possible D gene is TRBD1 (6 bases). V lost 2 bases and J lost 0, with 13 bases in between. Looked up from germline, CDR1 is LNHDA and CDR2 is SQIVND (reference sequence). The CDR3 consists of 17 residues. CDR3 region: CASSIPPGVANTGELFF. In DNA, the CDR3 is TGTGCCAGTAGTATACCCCCAGGGGTGGCGAACACCGGGGAGCTGTTTTTT.

The J gene is TRBJ2-2, the V gene TRBV18; no clear D. Germline V gene lookup returns CDR1 KGHSH and CDR2 LQKENI. Trimming pared 4 bases from V and 0 bases from J, leaving 9 bases between. This CDR3 is 15 amino acids long. The chain's CDR3 is CASSQSFPNTGELFF. The CDR3 nucleotides read TGTGCCAGCTCACAGAGCTTCCCGAACACCGGGGAGCTGTTTTTT.

This chain uses TRBV18 with TRBJ2-7, with 7 bases that match TRBD1. The CDR3 runs to 15 residues. V lost 1 base to trimming and J lost 4 bases; unmatched junction nucleotides: 7. CDR1 and CDR2 (germline): KGHSH, LQKENI. CDR3 DNA: TGTGCCAGCTCACCACACCCGACAGGGATATACGAGCAGTACGTC. Encoded protein: CASSPHPTGIYEQYV.

The chain joins TRBV25-1 to TRBJ1-2; D is possibly TRBD1 (5 bases). Trimming cost V 1 base and J 5 bases, with 17 bases left between them. The CDR3 sequence is 16 residues long. The V gene's germline CDR1 is MGHDK and CDR2 SYGVNS. The CDR3 reads CASSELGQVYRYGYTF. Here the CDR3 DNA reads TGTGCCAGCAGTGAATTGGGGCAGGTATATAGATATGGCTACACCTTC.

The chain has TRBV14 and TRBJ2-5; a weak D match, TRBD2 (6 bases). CDR1 is SGHDN and CDR2 is FVKESK in the germline V gene. CDR3 length equals 12 residues. V lost 4 bases, J lost 7 bases, and 10 bases lay in between. CDR3 nucleotide sequence: TGTGCCAGCAGCCCCGGGCGGGGGACCCAGTACTTC. Its protein is CASSPGRGTQYF.

The CDR3 loop reads CATQGTAPSNQPQHF. The DNA for the CDR3 is TGTGCCACCCAGGGGACAGCGCCTAGCAATCAGCCCCAGCATTTT. This chain links TRBV19 with TRBJ1-5; TRBD1 matches 7 bases. Unmatched junction bases numbered 9, after V lost 10 bases and J lost 0 bases. The CDR3 spans 15 residues. Germline V gives CDR1 LNHDA, CDR2 SQIVND (reference sequence).

This clone was seen once. This chain links TRBV30 with TRBJ1-2; no firm D call. The CDR3 totals 10 residues. Germline values: CDR1 GTSNPN, CDR2 SVGIG (reference sequence). Deletions cut 5 bases from V and 8 bases from J, with 9 bases between. As DNA, the CDR3 is TGTGCCTGGGCGACGGAAGGCTACACCTTC. Its protein product is CAWATEGYTF.